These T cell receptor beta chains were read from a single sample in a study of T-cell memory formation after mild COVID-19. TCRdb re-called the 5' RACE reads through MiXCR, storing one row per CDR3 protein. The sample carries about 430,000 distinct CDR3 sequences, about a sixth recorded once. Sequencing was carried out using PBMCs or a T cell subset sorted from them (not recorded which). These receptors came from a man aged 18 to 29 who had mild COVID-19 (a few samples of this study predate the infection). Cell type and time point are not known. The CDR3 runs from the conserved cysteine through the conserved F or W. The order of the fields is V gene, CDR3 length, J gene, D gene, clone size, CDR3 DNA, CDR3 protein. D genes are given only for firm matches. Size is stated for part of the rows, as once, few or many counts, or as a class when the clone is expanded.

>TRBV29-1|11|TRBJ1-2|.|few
TGCAGCGTTCTGGAGATTGGCGGCTACACCTTC
CSVLEIGGYTF
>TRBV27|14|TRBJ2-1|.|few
TGTGCCAGCAGTTATTCCACAGGGAACAATGAGCAGTTCTTC
CASSYSTGNNEQFF
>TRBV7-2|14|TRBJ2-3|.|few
TGTGCCAGCAGCTTAGCGCTGGGGCCAGATACGCAGTATTTT
CASSLALGPDTQYF
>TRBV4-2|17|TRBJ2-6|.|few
TGTGCCAGCAGCCAAGATTGGGCCAACTCTGGGGCCAACGTCCTGACTTTC
CASSQDWANSGANVLTF
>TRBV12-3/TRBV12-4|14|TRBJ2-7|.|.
TGTGCCAGCAGTTTAGGCGGCACCCTATACGAGCAGTACTTC
CASSLGGTLYEQYF
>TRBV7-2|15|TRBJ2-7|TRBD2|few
TGTGCCAGCAGCTCCCTGTCTAGCGGGAACAACGAGCAGTACTTC
CASSSLSSGNNEQYF
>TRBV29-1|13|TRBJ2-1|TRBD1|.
TGCAGCGCAGGACAGGGGACCCTCAATGAGCAGTTCTTC
CSAGQGTLNEQFF
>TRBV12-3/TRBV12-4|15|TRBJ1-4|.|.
TGTGCCAGCAGTTCCCTTCCTGGCAGAAATGAAAAACTGTTTTTT
CASSSLPGRNEKLFF
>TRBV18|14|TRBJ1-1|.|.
TGTGCCAGCTCACCACAGGCCCCGGACACTGAAGCTTTCTTT
CASSPQAPDTEAFF
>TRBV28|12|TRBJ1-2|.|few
TGTGCCAGCAGTTTGGACAAGGTGGGCTACACCTTC
CASSLDKVGYTF
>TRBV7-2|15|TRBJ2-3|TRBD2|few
TGTGCCAGCAGCTTAAAAGCGGGGGGGCGGGATACGCAGTATTTT
CASSLKAGGRDTQYF
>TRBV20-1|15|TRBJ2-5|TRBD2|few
TGCAGTGCTGCACGACTAGCGGGGGGTCAAGAGACCCAGTACTTC
CSAARLAGGQETQYF
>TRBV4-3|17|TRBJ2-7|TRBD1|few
TGCGCCAGCAGCCAGTCCGATTTTGGACAGGGCTCCTACGAGCAGTACTTC
CASSQSDFGQGSYEQYF